These 14 T cell receptor beta chains came from one sample sequenced in a study of blood T cell repertoires in COVID-19 (dated by TCRdb to 2020 to 2021). The library relied on the immunoSEQ multiplex PCR assay. The table comes from immuneACCESS by way of TCRdb, which keeps in-frame sequences with V and J called. Part of the clones is missing from these tables; in studies checked, under half for an unresolved V gene and the rest for unknown reasons. The sample table holds approximately 140,000 clones, of which 70% to 80% were seen once. 15% to 20% of the sample lies in the top ten. Material for sequencing was peripheral blood. Receptor source: a middle-aged man with acute or convalescent COVID-19.

The chain carries TRBV10-3 and TRBJ2-5; maybe TRBD1 (6 bases). The V end lost 0 bases, the J end lost 3 bases, and 14 bases lay between the germline ends. Germline CDR1 ENHRY, CDR2 SYGVKD. This CDR3 is built from 16 residues. CDR3 sequence (DNA): TGTGCCATCAGTGAGTCAATTATCCAGGGGAAAGAGACCCAGTACTTC. It yields the protein CAISESIIQGKETQYF.

The V call is TRBV29-1, the J call TRBJ1-3; TRBD1 might be the D (6 bases). V gave up 4 bases and J gave up 3 bases, with 10 bases separating them. Per germline, CDR1 SQVTM and CDR2 ANQGSEA. This CDR3 has 13 amino acids. The CDR3 region is CSVAGGGGNTIYF. CDR3 nucleotides: TGCAGCGTTGCGGGGGGCGGTGGAAACACCATATATTTT. Based on the CDR3 plus reference TRBV29-1 and TRBJ1-3, the full variable domain is SAVISQKPSRDICQRGTSLTIQCQVDSQVTMMFWYRQQPGQSLTLIATANQGSEATYESGFVIDKFPISRPNLTFSTLTVSNMSPEDSSIYLCSVAGGGGNTIYFGEGSWLTVV.

The V call is TRBV4-2, the J call TRBJ2-3; 9 bases map to TRBD2. The CDR3 spans 16 residues. Germline V lookup: CDR1 LGHNA, CDR2 YNFKEQ. Germline trimming cut 0 bases from V and 4 bases from J; bases unmatched to any gene: 5. The CDR3 DNA reads as TGTGCCAGCAGCCAAGAGGCCAGCGGGGGGTCAGATACGCAGTATTTT. Encoded protein: CASSQEASGGSDTQYF.

The gene calls are TRBV19 and TRBJ1-2; D is possibly TRBD1 (6 bases). The V end lost 5 bases, the J end lost 8 bases, and 12 bases lay between the germline ends. CDR1 and CDR2 from the germline V gene are LNHDA and SQIVND (reference sequence). This CDR3 is built from 12 residues. The CDR3 region has the DNA TGTGCCAGTAGTGGACGAACAGGGGGCTACACCTTC. It specifies CASSGRTGGYTF.

This clone was seen only once. CDR3 sequence: CASSSIGRDTEAFF. As DNA, the CDR3 is TGCGCCAGCAGCTCGATCGGCAGGGACACTGAAGCTTTCTTT. The V and J genes are TRBV5-1 and TRBJ1-1, with D tentatively TRBD1 (5 bases). Germline CDR1 and CDR2: SGHRS and YFSETQ. The CDR3 sequence is 14 residues long. Trimming left V 3 bases short and J 3 bases short, with 12 bases between.

The rearrangement links TRBV9 to TRBJ2-1; 10 nucleotides line up with TRBD2. Germline V gene sequence: CDR1 SGDLS, CDR2 YYNGEE. This CDR3 is 14 amino acids long. V was pared by 0 bases and J by 8 bases, with 2 bases of the junction left unmatched. CDR3 region: CASSVVAGGDEQFF. CDR3 bases: TGTGCCAGCAGCGTAGTAGCGGGGGGTGATGAGCAGTTCTTC.

The CDR3 reads CASREQGIGTGELFF. As DNA, the CDR3 is TGTGCCAGCAGGGAACAGGGTATTGGGACCGGGGAGCTGTTTTTT. The J gene is TRBJ2-2, the V gene TRBV2; tentatively, D is TRBD1 (6 bases). The length of the CDR3 is 15 residues. CDR1 is SNHLY and CDR2 is FYNNEI in the germline V gene. V lost 6 bases, J lost 5 bases, and 16 bases lay in between.

This clone was detected a few times. V gene TRBV24-1 combines with J gene TRBJ1-1; D ambiguous. Per the germline V gene, CDR1 is KGHDR and CDR2 is SFDVKD. V shed 4 bases and J shed 2 bases, with 10 bases lying between them. The CDR3 is made up of 14 amino acids. The CDR3 region has the DNA TGTGCCACCAGTGAAGGAAACAGAAACACTGAAGCTTTCTTT. It encodes CATSEGNRNTEAFF.

The table lists this clone with a few counts. The chain combines TRBV12-3 or TRBV12-4 with TRBJ2-2; D might be TRBD2 (6 bases). Trimming took off 6 bases at V and 6 bases at J, with 11 bases between the two ends. The CDR3 spans 13 residues. CDR3 nucleotides: TGTGCCAGCAGCCGGGGACTTCCCGGGGAGCTGTTTTTT. It translates to CASSRGLPGELFF.

This rearrangement joins TRBV10-3 to TRBJ2-3; D is possibly TRBD2 (5 bases). The CDR3 length is 14 residues. Trimming cost V 2 bases and J 2 bases, with 8 bases left between them. Germline CDR1 ENHRY, CDR2 SYGVKD. CDR3 bases: TGTGCCATCAGTGAGGAGGGCAACACAGATACGCAGTATTTT. Translated: CAISEEGNTDTQYF.

This clone was detected only a few times. The chain carries TRBV29-1 and TRBJ1-2; D ambiguous. The CDR3 length is 11 residues. Per germline, CDR1 SQVTM and CDR2 ANQGSEA. V was shortened by 3 bases and J by 4 bases, with 6 bases between the two germline ends. The CDR3 DNA reads TGCAGCGTTGAGTCATCCTATGGCTACACCTTC. This sequence encodes CSVESSYGYTF. Drawing the rest from reference TRBV29-1 and TRBJ1-2, the complete variable domain is SAVISQKPSRDICQRGTSLTIQCQVDSQVTMMFWYRQQPGQSLTLIATANQGSEATYESGFVIDKFPISRPNLTFSTLTVSNMSPEDSSIYLCSVESSYGYTFGSGTRLTVV.

V is TRBV10-2 and J is TRBJ2-7; a weak D match, TRBD1 (5 bases). Germline V gene lookup returns CDR1 WSHSY and CDR2 SAAADI. V was pared by 10 bases and J by 2 bases, with 12 bases between. The CDR3 has 12 amino acids. For the CDR3, the DNA is TGCGCCACCATGGGGCAGACCTACGAGCAGTACGTC. This translates into CATMGQTYEQYV.

This clone was detected ten times or more. The chain links TRBV9 to TRBJ2-7; 8 nucleotides match TRBD2. Germline CDR1 reads SGDLS; CDR2 reads YYNGEE. The CDR3 covers 16 residues. V was clipped by 3 bases and J by 1 base; unmatched bases: 9. CDR3 protein: CASSARTSTKSYEQYF. The CDR3 coding sequence is TGTGCCAGCAGCGCCAGGACTAGCACGAAATCCTACGAGCAGTACTTC.

This clone occurred a few times. This sequence joins TRBV14 and TRBJ1-2, with TRBD1 as a possible D gene (5 bases). Trimming left V 0 bases short and J 5 bases short, with 13 bases between. Germline V gene lookup returns CDR1 SGHDN and CDR2 FVKESK. This CDR3 comprises 15 residues. The chain's CDR3 is CASSQETDTLYGYTF. As DNA, the CDR3 is TGTGCCAGCAGCCAAGAGACGGACACCCTATATGGCTACACCTTC.